The present T cell receptor beta chain was sequenced within a study of blood T cell repertoires in COVID-19. As for the study in general: The samples span acute and convalescent COVID-19 from the United States, Italy and Spain.

Germline lookup yields CDR1 SGHRS and CDR2 YFSETQ. Trimming took off 6 bases at V and 3 bases at J, with 15 bases between the two ends. The CDR3 loop spans 14 amino acids. Original methodology: It was from reference gene primer amplification that nucleated cell counts were estimated. Sequenced by immunoSEQ multiplex PCR; TCRdb stores in-frame clones only, minus some. V and J calls and clone size are given by that table; D and trimming were obtained from the DNA. Of roughly 430,000 clones in the sample, 88% were seen once. Categorization into cohorts depended on clinical history that participants reported.

The sequence derives from a woman between 35 and 50 years old with acute COVID-19. This chain links TRBV5-1 with TRBJ1-2, with D possibly being TRBD1 (5 bases). Sequenced sample: PBMCs or T cells enriched from blood (not recorded which). CDR3 nucleotides: TGCGCCAGCACCCAGGACGGACAAGACTATGGCTACACCTTC. Its translation: CASTQDGQDYGYTF.